The 32 T cell receptor beta chains listed next were all sequenced from one sample in a study of blood T cell repertoires in COVID-19. TCRdb keeps only in-frame clones here, not all; method: immunoSEQ multiplex PCR. The table has under 300,000 clones, roughly 80% seen once; the top ten hold roughly 3.3%. Material for sequencing was peripheral blood. The origin of the receptors is a woman under 30 with acute or convalescent COVID-19.

The rearrangement joins TRBV4-2 to TRBJ2-3; 12 nucleotides match TRBD2. Germline lookup yields CDR1 LGHNA and CDR2 YNFKEQ. Trimming took 0 bases from V and 4 from J; bases not matched to a gene: 11. The CDR3 spans 19 residues. Here the CDR3 reads CASSQEPSGRVGAADTQYF. The DNA of the CDR3 is TGTGCCAGCAGCCAAGAGCCTAGCGGGAGGGTCGGCGCCGCAGATACGCAGTATTTT.

This clone is a singleton in its sample. The genes are TRBV6-6 and TRBJ2-7; 14 nucleotides match TRBD2. CDR1 and CDR2 (germline): MNHNY, SVGAGI (reference sequence). V trimming: 6 bases; J trimming: 5 bases; junction bases outside the gene matches: 6. This CDR3 spans 15 amino acids. The CDR3 bases are TGTGCCAGCAGCCGACTAGCGGGAGGGATCGACGAGCAGTACTTC. As protein: CASSRLAGGIDEQYF.

This chain connects TRBV5-1 to TRBJ2-1, with a possible D match to TRBD1 (6 bases). Germline CDR1 SGHRS, CDR2 YFSETQ. V lost 3 bases and J 6 bases, leaving 16 bases between the germline ends. The CDR3 covers 15 residues. The CDR3, as DNA: TGCGCCAGCAGCTCCCGACAGGAGCTCGGCAATGAGCAGTTCTTC. Residues: CASSSRQELGNEQFF.

This clone was seen a few times. The rearrangement links TRBV10-3 to TRBJ2-5; TRBD2 agrees at 9 bases. V dropped 5 bases and J dropped 2; count of bases not matched to a gene: 6. The CDR3 spans 15 residues. Per germline, CDR1 ENHRY and CDR2 SYGVKD. CDR3 coding DNA: TGTGCCATCAGTTCCCGACTAGCGGATCAAGAGACCCAGTACTTC. Translated: CAISSRLADQETQYF.

The chain employs TRBV13 and TRBJ2-1; TRBD2 aligns across 12 bases. After removal of 1 base from V and 2 bases from J, the junction contained 3 bases not matched to a gene. This CDR3 has 17 amino acids. Germline assignment: CDR1 PRHDT and CDR2 FYEKMQ (reference sequence). This CDR3 is CASSLDGLAGPYNEQFF. The CDR3 nucleotides read TGTGCCAGCAGCTTAGACGGACTAGCGGGACCCTACAATGAGCAGTTCTTC. Full variable domain (outside the CDR3, taken from reference TRBV13 and TRBJ2-1): AAGVIQSPRHLIKEKRETATLKCYPIPRHDTVYWYQQGPGQDPQFLISFYEKMQSDKGSIPDRFSAQQFSDYHSELNMSSLELGDSALYFCASSLDGLAGPYNEQFFGPGTRLTVL.

This chain links TRBV28 with TRBJ2-4; D not certain. CDR1 is MDHEN and CDR2 is SYDVKM in the germline V gene. This CDR3 has 14 amino acids. Trimming removed 6 bases from V and 4 bases from J, with 13 bases in between. The CDR3 spells CASSLTGLKNIQYF. The CDR3 DNA sequence: TGTGCCAGCAGCCTAACCGGGTTAAAAAACATTCAGTACTTC. The full variable domain, with the rest looked up from reference TRBV28 and TRBJ2-4, is DVKVTQSSRYLVKRTGEKVFLECVQDMDHENMFWYRQDPGLGLRLIYFSYDVKMKEKGDIPEGYSVSREKKERFSLILESASTNQTSMYLCASSLTGLKNIQYFGAGTRLSVL.

The rearrangement links TRBV5-1 to TRBJ2-2; D perhaps matches TRBD1 (5 bases). The CDR3 is 14 residues long. Germline CDR1 SGHRS, CDR2 YFSETQ. The V end lost 0 bases, the J end lost 5 bases, and 8 bases lay between the germline ends. CDR3 bases: TGCGCCAGCAGCTTGGGACAGTATACCGGGGAGCTGTTTTTT. Translation gives CASSLGQYTGELFF. The full variable domain, completed using reference TRBV5-1 and TRBJ2-2, is KAGVTQTPRYLIKTRGQQVTLSCSPISGHRSVSWYQQTPGQGLQFLFEYFSETQRNKGNFPGRFSGRQFSNSRSEMNVSTLELGDSALYLCASSLGQYTGELFFGEGSRLTVL.

The CDR3: CATSRTGAGEKLFF. Here the CDR3 DNA reads TGTGCCACCAGCAGGACAGGGGCCGGTGAAAAACTGTTTTTT. This chain connects TRBV15 to TRBJ1-4; 8 bases are a match to TRBD1. Trimming took 3 bases from V and 7 from J; bases not matched to a gene: 4. The CDR3 consists of 14 residues. CDR1 and CDR2 from the germline V gene are LNHNV and YYDKDF (reference sequence). Supplemented by reference TRBV15 and TRBJ1-4, the full variable domain reads DAMVIQNPRYQVTQFGKPVTLSCSQTLNHNVMYWYQQKSSQAPKLLFHYYDKDFNNEADTPDNFQSRRPNTSFCFLDIRSPGLGDTAMYLCATSRTGAGEKLFFGSGTQLSVL.

V is TRBV4-1 and J is TRBJ2-1; the D gene is possibly TRBD2 (6 bases). CDR3 length equals 13 residues. V lost 4 bases to trimming and J lost 4 bases, with 8 bases between them. CDR1 is MGHRA and CDR2 is YSYEKL in the germline V gene. CDR3 protein: CASSPEGYNEQFF. The CDR3 nucleotides are TGCGCCAGCAGCCCGGAGGGGTACAATGAGCAGTTCTTC.

This rearrangement joins TRBV30 to TRBJ1-2; no reliable D call. The germline CDR1 and CDR2 sequences are GTSNPN and SVGIG (reference sequence). This CDR3 comprises 13 residues. Trimming cost V 3 bases and J 6 bases, with 14 bases left between them. Written as DNA, the CDR3 is TGTGCCTGGAGAAATGAGGGAATCAATGGCTACACCTTC. Translation gives CAWRNEGINGYTF.

The V call is TRBV12-3 or TRBV12-4, the J call TRBJ2-2; 8 bases fit TRBD1. The CDR3 is 13 amino acids. The V segment lost 6 bases and the J segment 5 bases; nucleotides outside the gene matches: 2. In nucleotides, the CDR3 is TGTGCCAGCAGCAGGGACAGGACCGGGGAGCTGTTTTTT. This sequence encodes CASSRDRTGELFF.

This clone has just a few counts. The chain links TRBV10-2 to TRBJ2-7, with D perhaps TRBD2 (7 bases). The CDR3 consists of 13 residues. The germline CDR1 and CDR2 sequences are WSHSY and SAAADI. Trimming removed 6 bases at V and 3 bases at J, with 12 bases between. The CDR3 spells CASRGGLRYEQYF. CDR3 in DNA: TGCGCCAGCAGGGGGGGGCTCCGCTACGAGCAGTACTTC.

V gene TRBV4-3 combines with J gene TRBJ2-1, with 9 bases fitting TRBD2. V shed 0 bases and J 2 bases; nucleotides not matched to a gene: 5. The CDR3 runs to 17 residues. Germline values: CDR1 LGHNA, CDR2 YSLEER. The CDR3 sequence is CASSQDPLAGPYNEQFF. CDR3 in DNA: TGCGCCAGCAGCCAAGATCCGCTAGCGGGGCCCTACAATGAGCAGTTCTTC.

V usage is TRBV19 and J usage is TRBJ2-1, with 9 bases matching TRBD1. The CDR3 is 15 amino acids. Germline assignment: CDR1 LNHDA and CDR2 SQIVND (reference sequence). With V trimmed by 4 bases and J by 6 bases, 7 bases remained unmatched. The CDR3 loop is CASSTRDREVNEQFF. The CDR3 bases are TGTGCCAGTAGTACCCGGGACAGGGAGGTCAATGAGCAGTTCTTC.

This rearrangement joins TRBV4-3 to TRBJ2-7; D possibly corresponds to TRBD2 (6 bases). V gave up 0 bases and J gave up 0 bases, with 12 bases separating them. Germline loops: CDR1 LGHNA, CDR2 YSLEER. This CDR3 has 16 residues. The CDR3 region is CASSQDPGTPSYEQYF. The CDR3 coding sequence is TGCGCCAGCAGCCAAGATCCGGGGACTCCCTCCTACGAGCAGTACTTC.

This chain uses TRBV6-4 with TRBJ2-6; a possible D gene is TRBD1 (5 bases). This CDR3 has 15 residues. Trimming removed 9 bases at V and 0 bases at J, with 12 bases between. From germline, CDR1 is MRHNA and CDR2 SNTAGT. The DNA of the CDR3 is TGTGCCAGTAAGACAGAATCCTCTGGGGCCAACGTCCTGACTTTC. Its translation is CASKTESSGANVLTF.

V is TRBV18 and J is TRBJ2-7; D not resolved. V was pared by 2 bases and J by 3 bases, with 8 bases between. Per germline, CDR1 KGHSH and CDR2 LQKENI. CDR3 length: 13 amino acids. CDR3 DNA: TGTGCCAGCTCACCAGACTTGAACTACGAGCAGTACTTC. Amino acid sequence: CASSPDLNYEQYF.

The V gene is TRBV5-8, the J gene TRBJ1-2, with unresolved D. V was pared by 0 bases and J by 0 bases, with 6 bases between. This CDR3 contains 14 residues. Looked up from germline, CDR1 is SGHTS and CDR2 is YDEGEE. CDR3 DNA: TGTGCCAGCAGCTTGGATCGAGCTAACTATGGCTACACCTTC. Its translation is CASSLDRANYGYTF.

The rearrangement uses TRBV7-9 and TRBJ2-1; 8 bases are a match to TRBD2. This CDR3 region has 15 residues. The germline V gene has CDR1 SEHNR and CDR2 FQNEAQ (reference sequence). V trimming: 0 bases; J trimming: 9 bases; junction bases outside the gene matches: 7. The CDR3 DNA reads TGTGCCAGCAGCTTAGCGGGGACTAGGAGTGGTGAGCAGTTCTTC. It yields the protein CASSLAGTRSGEQFF.

The gene calls are TRBV28 and TRBJ2-7; TRBD2 matches at 10 bases. Trimming removed 2 bases from V and 0 bases from J; junction bases left unmatched: 4. The CDR3 has 16 amino acids. Germline CDR1 and CDR2: MDHEN and SYDVKM. CDR3 in amino acids: CASSLRAGGLSYEQYF. CDR3 nucleotides: TGTGCCAGCAGTTTAAGAGCGGGAGGGCTCTCCTACGAGCAGTACTTC.

The chain uses TRBV2 and TRBJ1-2, with 10 bases identical to TRBD1. Per the germline V gene, CDR1 is SNHLY and CDR2 is FYNNEI. The CDR3 consists of 17 residues. The V and J ends lost 4 bases and 4 bases, in that order; junction bases with no gene match: 12. CDR3 nucleotide sequence: TGTGCCAGCAGTGGGGGACAGGGGCCCAGACCGATCTATGGCTACACCTTC. This translates into CASSGGQGPRPIYGYTF.

In regard to this clone: Other DNA sequences in this sample translate to the same CDR3. This chain uses TRBV6-2 or TRBV6-3 with TRBJ2-7, with 11 positions matching TRBD2. The germline V gene has CDR1 MNHEY and CDR2 SVGEGT. This CDR3 comprises 14 residues. With V trimmed by 6 bases and J by 3 bases, 4 bases remained unmatched. This CDR3 reads CASSPTSGSYEQYF. CDR3 nucleotides: TGTGCCAGCAGCCCTACTAGCGGGAGCTACGAGCAGTACTTC.

This clone was seen once. The V call is TRBV7-2, the J call TRBJ1-2; 7 positions match TRBD1. The CDR3 loop spans 14 amino acids. Germline lookup yields CDR1 SGHTA and CDR2 FQGNSA. J gave up 4 bases and V 4 bases, and 6 bases lay outside the gene matches. CDR3 amino acids: CASSSRTGIYGYTF. DNA of the CDR3: TGTGCCAGCAGCTCCCGGACAGGAATCTATGGCTACACCTTC.

The genes are TRBV30 and TRBJ1-1, with 9 bases that match TRBD1. The CDR3 totals 12 residues. In germline, CDR1 is GTSNPN, CDR2 SVGIG (reference sequence). V dropped 4 bases and J dropped 7; count of bases not matched to a gene: 4. The CDR3 DNA follows: TGTGCCTGGAACCAGGACAGGGGTGAAGCTTTCTTT. Protein: CAWNQDRGEAFF.

The chain links TRBV2 to TRBJ2-1; tentatively, D is TRBD2 (5 bases). This CDR3 region has 13 residues. Germline lookup yields CDR1 SNHLY and CDR2 FYNNEI. V gave up 2 bases and J gave up 6 bases, with 8 bases separating them. The CDR3 spells CASSENGVNEQFF. As DNA, the CDR3 is TGTGCCAGCAGTGAAAACGGGGTCAATGAGCAGTTCTTC. Full variable domain (outside the CDR3, taken from reference TRBV2 and TRBJ2-1): EPEVTQTPSHQVTQMGQEVILRCVPISNHLYFYWYRQILGQKVEFLVSFYNNEISEKSEIFDDQFSVERPDGSNFTLKIRSTKLEDSAMYFCASSENGVNEQFFGPGTRLTVL.

V and J are TRBV28 and TRBJ2-4; TRBD2 agrees at 11 bases. V was clipped by 9 bases and J by 0 bases; unmatched bases: 13. Germline V lookup: CDR1 MDHEN, CDR2 SYDVKM. The CDR3 is 18 amino acids. For the CDR3, the DNA is TGTGCCAGTAGAAACATGGGACTAGCGGTTCTAGCCAAAAACATTCAGTACTTC. Translation gives CASRNMGLAVLAKNIQYF. The full variable domain, its missing parts supplied by reference TRBV28 and TRBJ2-4, is DVKVTQSSRYLVKRTGEKVFLECVQDMDHENMFWYRQDPGLGLRLIYFSYDVKMKEKGDIPEGYSVSREKKERFSLILESASTNQTSMYLCASRNMGLAVLAKNIQYFGAGTRLSVL.

This clone was seen many times. This chain joins TRBV30 and TRBJ1-4, with D perhaps matching TRBD1 (6 bases). The CDR3 consists of 13 residues. The V end was cut by 8 bases, the J end by 4 bases, with 14 bases between. Germline CDR1 reads GTSNPN; CDR2 reads SVGIG (reference sequence). The CDR3 DNA sequence: TGTGCCGGGAACAGGGAATATAATGAAAAACTGTTTTTT. This translates into CAGNREYNEKLFF.

This clone occurred once. The chain couples TRBV27 to TRBJ1-5, with 10 bases that match TRBD1. The germline gives CDR1 MNHEY, CDR2 SMNVEV (reference sequence). The length of the CDR3 is 14 residues. The junction had 2 bases not matched to a gene; V was cut back by 3 bases and J by 6 bases. As DNA, the CDR3 is TGTGCCAGCAGTTTTGGACAGGGGGGTCAGCCCCAGCATTTT. This translates into CASSFGQGGQPQHF.

This clone has just one count. This chain's CDR3 is CASSLVGSYNEQFF. CDR3 DNA sequence: TGTGCCAGCAGTTTGGTCGGTTCATACAATGAGCAGTTCTTC. The chain is built from TRBV27 and TRBJ2-1; D unresolved. The V gene lost 3 bases and the J gene lost 4 bases, with 10 bases spanning the gap. CDR3 length: 14 amino acids. Germline V gene sequence: CDR1 MNHEY, CDR2 SMNVEV (reference sequence).

The V call is TRBV9, the J call TRBJ1-2; 7 positions match TRBD1. The germline V gene has CDR1 SGDLS and CDR2 YYNGEE. With V trimmed by 3 bases and J by 0 bases, 8 bases remained unmatched. The CDR3 covers 16 residues. The CDR3 coding sequence is TGTGCCAGCAGCGCCCGGGACAGTAGAGCTAACTATGGCTACACCTTC. This sequence encodes CASSARDSRANYGYTF.

The gene calls are TRBV5-6 and TRBJ2-1; 7 bases are shared with TRBD2. This CDR3 contains 13 residues. The V and J ends lost 5 bases and 7 bases, in that order; junction bases with no gene match: 6. The germline V gene has CDR1 SGHDT and CDR2 YYEEEE. The DNA for the CDR3 is TGTGCCAGCAGGCGGGAGCCCGTGAATGAGCAGTTCTTC. It translates to CASRREPVNEQFF.

The chain links TRBV6-2 or TRBV6-3 to TRBJ1-6, with 7 positions matching TRBD1. Germline CDR1 is MNHEY and CDR2 is SVGEGT. The CDR3 covers 14 residues. V lost 6 bases to trimming and J lost 10 bases; unmatched junction nucleotides: 9. The CDR3 DNA sequence: TGTGCCAGCAGCTTACAGGGGTTTAGCTCACCCCTCCACTTT. It encodes CASSLQGFSSPLHF.